This TCR beta chain was captured in a study of CD8 T cells in Susac syndrome. General study points: The study's TCR sequencing and HLA analysis covered a relatively small number of individuals, and the study acknowledged this.

This CDR3 spans 16 amino acids. The germline V gene encodes CDR1 MDHEN and CDR2 SYDVKM. V gave up 5 bases and J gave up 12 bases, with 28 bases separating them. The RNA input was roughly 0.45 to 1 ug, and it was reverse transcribed with random hexamers. Amplification of TCR beta CDR3 spanned 54 Vbeta and 13 Jbeta via immunoSEQ multiplex PCR. TCRdb redid the calling of the immunoSEQ multiplex PCR reads with MiXCR, one entry per CDR3 protein. This table has about 150,000 distinct CDR3 sequences, roughly 94% appearing once. Notes on this clonotype: The target antigen is unknown.

The control group consisted of healthy donors matched for age and sex. The sequencing sample was made of CD4+ T cells from PBMCs. This clonotype originated in a human donor in good health. The chain is built from TRBV28 and TRBJ1-1, with D uncertain. DNA of the CDR3: TGTGCCAGCAGTCCACAAAGGAAGGGAATTTACCCAAAGTCTTTCTTT. This gives the protein CASSPQRKGIYPKSFF. Full variable domain (outside the CDR3, taken from reference TRBV28 and TRBJ1-1): DVKVTQSSRYLVKRTGEKVFLECVQDMDHENMFWYRQDPGLGLRLIYFSYDVKMKEKGDIPEGYSVSREKKERFSLILESASTNQTSMYLCASSPQRKGIYPKSFFGQGTRLTVV.